The 26 T cell receptor beta chains in this list originate from one sample, sequenced in a study of blood T cell repertoires in COVID-19. Using immunoSEQ multiplex PCR, the repertoire was profiled, and TCRdb retains in-frame clones only, with some absent. Here the sample spans about 38,000 clones, about nine tenths being singletons. The sequenced sample was peripheral blood. The receptors shown here come from a human donor in a cohort sampled during active COVID-19.

This clone was picked up one time. The chain employs TRBV11-2 and TRBJ1-1; D unclear. Trimming stripped 1 base from V and 0 bases from J, with 9 bases between. This CDR3 is built from 15 residues. Germline loops: CDR1 SGHAT, CDR2 FQNNGV. The CDR3 DNA reads as TGTGCCAGCAGCTTAGGGACTCGTATGAACACTGAAGCTTTCTTT. Translated, it gives CASSLGTRMNTEAFF.

This clone was seen only once. The chain employs TRBV18 and TRBJ2-2; D not resolved. Trimming removed 3 bases at V and 2 bases at J, with 10 bases between. The CDR3 covers 15 residues. Germline V gene lookup returns CDR1 KGHSH and CDR2 LQKENI. The CDR3 DNA reads TGTGCCAGCTCACCGCTTGGCAGAAACACCGGGGAGCTGTTTTTT. This codes for CASSPLGRNTGELFF.

The V and J genes are TRBV7-9 and TRBJ2-5, with D perhaps TRBD1 (5 bases). Germline V lookup: CDR1 SEHNR, CDR2 FQNEAQ (reference sequence). Trimming shortened V by 5 bases and J by 1 base, and 17 bases separated the two germline ends. CDR3 length equals 16 residues. In DNA, the CDR3 is TGTGCCAGCAGCGTCGTGCCTTGGGGCTTCCAAGAGACCCAGTACTTC. This gives the protein CASSVVPWGFQETQYF.

This chain links TRBV7-3 with TRBJ2-1, with 8 bases matching TRBD1. Germline V gene lookup returns CDR1 SGHTA and CDR2 FQGTGA. This CDR3 comprises 14 residues. Losses at the gene ends were 4 bases for V and 6 bases for J; bases not matched to a gene: 5. CDR3 bases: TGTGCCAGCAGCTACCAGACAGGGGCCAATGAGCAGTTCTTC. Protein product: CASSYQTGANEQFF.

The chain is built from TRBV4-2 and TRBJ1-4, with D possibly being TRBD1 (6 bases). Trimming removed 1 base from V and 2 bases from J, with 11 bases in between. Germline CDR1 and CDR2: LGHNA and YNFKEQ. The CDR3 length is 16 residues. The CDR3, as DNA: TGTGCCAGCAGCCAAGTGTCACAGGGCACTAATGAAAAACTGTTTTTT. This gives the protein CASSQVSQGTNEKLFF.

J is TRBJ2-3 and V is TRBV6-4; 8 bases map to TRBD1. Germline CDR1 reads MRHNA; CDR2 reads SNTAGT. The CDR3 loop spans 15 amino acids. The junction had 3 bases not matched to a gene; V was cut back by 3 bases and J by 1 base. CDR3 sequence: CASSEGQGGTDTQYF. CDR3 nucleotide sequence: TGTGCCAGCAGTGAAGGACAGGGCGGCACAGATACGCAGTATTTT.

The rearrangement uses TRBV3-1 (or the pseudogene TRBV3-2) and TRBJ1-2; 10 nucleotides agree with TRBD1. The CDR3 totals 17 residues. V gave up 0 bases and J gave up 4 bases; unmatched junction bases: 8. CDR1 and CDR2 (germline): LGHDT, YNNKEL (reference sequence). The CDR3 loop is CASSQDTGTGAIYGYTF. The CDR3, as DNA: TGTGCCAGCAGCCAAGATACGGGGACAGGGGCCATCTATGGCTACACCTTC.

J is TRBJ2-6 and V is TRBV30; 8 bases are a match to TRBD2. The CDR3 loop spans 16 amino acids. V gave up 0 bases and J gave up 2 bases; unmatched junction bases: 3. CDR1 is GTSNPN and CDR2 is SVGIG in the germline V gene (reference sequence). The CDR3: CAWSVAGGAGANVLTF. The DNA for the CDR3 is TGTGCCTGGAGTGTTGCGGGGGGCGCTGGGGCCAACGTCCTGACTTTC.

The chain combines TRBV6-6 with TRBJ1-4; 9 bases are a match to TRBD1. V shed 6 bases, J shed 7 bases, and the junction held 6 bases outside the gene matches. The CDR3 spans 14 residues. Germline V gives CDR1 MNHNY, CDR2 SVGAGI (reference sequence). This chain's CDR3 is CASRLTGGSEKLFF. The CDR3 DNA is TGTGCCAGCAGACTTACAGGGGGCTCTGAAAAACTGTTTTTT.

The V call is TRBV4-2, the J call TRBJ1-4; the match to TRBD1 covers 7 bases. Germline V gene sequence: CDR1 LGHNA, CDR2 YNFKEQ. The CDR3 is 15 residues long. The V gene end was trimmed by 4 bases and the J gene end by 4 bases; junction bases not matched to a gene: 6. Here the CDR3 reads CASSRLRGSNEKLFF. CDR3 coding DNA: TGTGCCAGCAGCCGCCTCAGGGGGAGTAATGAAAAACTGTTTTTT.

The V and J genes are TRBV18 and TRBJ1-1; TRBD1 agrees at 7 bases. Per the germline V gene, CDR1 is KGHSH and CDR2 is LQKENI. This CDR3 has 13 amino acids. The trim removed 4 bases at V and 5 bases at J, leaving 4 bases unmatched. The CDR3 DNA reads as TGTGCCAGCTCACAGGGGGCGCGGACTGAAGCTTTCTTT. Amino acid sequence: CASSQGARTEAFF.

This clone has a handful of counts. The V call is TRBV7-2, the J call TRBJ2-3, with D maybe TRBD2 (6 bases). CDR3 length: 17 amino acids. V gave up 1 base and J gave up 6 bases, with 20 bases separating them. Per the germline V gene, CDR1 is SGHTA and CDR2 is FQGNSA. CDR3 residues: CASSLGGSGITSDTQYF. CDR3 bases: TGTGCCAGCAGCTTAGGGGGTAGCGGTATTACATCGGATACGCAGTATTTT. Full variable domain (remainder filled in from reference TRBV7-2 and TRBJ2-3): GAGVSQSPSNKVTEKGKDVELRCDPISGHTALYWYRQSLGQGLEFLIYFQGNSAPDKSGLPSDRFSAERTGGSVSTLTIQRTQQEDSAVYLCASSLGGSGITSDTQYFGPGTRLTVL.

The genes are TRBV12-5 and TRBJ1-2, with TRBD1 matching over 7 bases. Trimming took 2 bases from V and 4 from J; bases not matched to a gene: 4. The CDR3 runs 14 residues. Looked up from germline, CDR1 is LGHNT and CDR2 is FRNRAP. The CDR3 is CASGLLGDSYGYTF. CDR3 nucleotide sequence: TGTGCTAGTGGTTTGCTAGGGGACAGCTATGGCTACACCTTC.

This chain links TRBV4-2 with TRBJ1-2; D remains ambiguous. CDR1 and CDR2 from the germline V gene are LGHNA and YNFKEQ. With 0 bases removed from V and 1 base from J, the gap between germline ends came to 9 bases. The CDR3 runs 15 residues. The CDR3 bases are TGTGCCAGCAGCCAAGATAGGCAGCGTAACTATGGCTACACCTTC. This translates into CASSQDRQRNYGYTF.

The rearrangement links TRBV24-1 to TRBJ1-5, with 12 bases matching TRBD1. The germline V gene has CDR1 KGHDR and CDR2 SFDVKD. The CDR3 extends over 15 amino acids. Trimming removed 10 bases from V and 4 bases from J; junction bases left unmatched: 7. The CDR3: CATARGQGANQPQHF. DNA for the CDR3: TGTGCCACAGCCCGGGGACAGGGGGCAAATCAGCCCCAGCATTTT.

This chain joins TRBV12-3 or TRBV12-4 and TRBJ2-1; unclear D gene. V was pared by 2 bases and J by 7 bases, with 6 bases between. The CDR3 extends over 12 amino acids. The DNA for the CDR3 is TGTGCCAGCAGTTTATGGGCAAATGAGCAGTTCTTC. Amino acid sequence: CASSLWANEQFF.

This rearrangement joins TRBV5-1 to TRBJ2-1; TRBD2 agrees at 9 bases. V lost 3 bases to trimming and J lost 13 bases; unmatched junction nucleotides: 11. The germline gives CDR1 SGHRS, CDR2 YFSETQ. The CDR3 loop spans 14 amino acids. This CDR3 reads CASSSRTSAPRQFF. The CDR3 region has the DNA TGCGCCAGCAGCTCGCGGACTAGCGCCCCCCGCCAGTTCTTC.

The J gene is TRBJ1-2, the V gene TRBV5-1, with D maybe TRBD1 (6 bases). The CDR3 is 15 residues long. V was trimmed by 0 bases and J by 4 bases, leaving 13 bases between them. Germline CDR1 and CDR2: SGHRS and YFSETQ. CDR3 amino acids: CASSLDPGGSYGYTF. The CDR3, as DNA: TGCGCCAGCAGCTTGGATCCGGGGGGCTCCTATGGCTACACCTTC.

The chain uses TRBV4-3 and TRBJ2-7; no reliable D call. From germline, CDR1 is LGHNA and CDR2 YSLEER. V was pared by 1 base and J by 1 base, with 5 bases between. CDR3 length equals 13 residues. The DNA of the CDR3 is TGCGCCAGCAGCCAAGCTCCGTCCTACGAGCAGTACTTC. Encoded protein: CASSQAPSYEQYF.

V is TRBV19 and J is TRBJ2-2; D might be TRBD1 (5 bases). The CDR3 is made up of 16 amino acids. Germline-derived CDR1 and CDR2 are LNHDA and SQIVND (reference sequence). Trimming shortened V by 7 bases and J by 0 bases, and 15 bases separated the two germline ends. The CDR3 nucleotides are TGTGCCAGTACCCCCATGACAGCTGCGAACACCGGGGAGCTGTTTTTT. Encoded protein: CASTPMTAANTGELFF.

This rearrangement joins TRBV14 to TRBJ2-4, with 8 bases lining up with TRBD1. With V trimmed by 1 base and J by 9 bases, 11 bases remained unmatched. The germline gives CDR1 SGHDN, CDR2 FVKESK. The CDR3 is 16 amino acids. Written as DNA, the CDR3 is TGTGCCAGCAGCCAAGGCTCCGGGACAGGCGAGGGCATTCAGTACTTC. This codes for CASSQGSGTGEGIQYF.

This rearrangement joins TRBV7-6 to TRBJ1-5; TRBD1 agrees at 8 bases. Germline lookup yields CDR1 SGHVS and CDR2 FNYEAQ. This CDR3 has 15 residues. After removal of 5 bases from V and 2 bases from J, the junction contained 5 bases not matched to a gene. CDR3 amino acids: CASSPGTGRNQPQHF. CDR3 coding DNA: TGTGCCAGCAGCCCCGGGACAGGACGCAATCAGCCCCAGCATTTT.

The J gene is TRBJ2-3, the V gene TRBV20-1; 9 nucleotides line up with TRBD2. Trimming cost V 3 bases and J 5 bases; bases outside gene matches: 9. Germline-derived CDR1 and CDR2 are DFQATT and SNEGSKA (reference sequence). The CDR3 runs 15 residues. CDR3 sequence (DNA): TGCAGTGCTAGTTTTGGTAGCGGGAGTGGAGATACGCAGTATTTT. Its protein is CSASFGSGSGDTQYF.

This chain uses TRBV2 with TRBJ2-7; a weak D match, TRBD1 (6 bases). The germline V gene has CDR1 SNHLY and CDR2 FYNNEI. There are 15 residues in the CDR3. Between the trimmed V and J ends, which lost 8 bases and 3 bases, there was a span of 20 bases. The chain's CDR3 is CASGERAGAIYEQYF. DNA of the CDR3: TGTGCCAGCGGCGAGCGTGCAGGGGCGATCTACGAGCAGTACTTC.

Only a few counts were recorded for this clone. The chain couples TRBV6-2 or TRBV6-3 to TRBJ2-1; TRBD2 aligns across 12 bases. The V gene end was trimmed by 2 bases and the J gene end by 8 bases; junction bases not matched to a gene: 10. Germline V CDR1 and CDR2: MNHEY, SVGEGT. This CDR3 is built from 17 residues. CDR3 sequence (DNA): TGTGCCAGCAGTTACCCCCGGCTAGCGGGAGGGCCCCATGAGCAGTTCTTC. It codes for CASSYPRLAGGPHEQFF.

CDR3: CASSLGDATGGTEAFF. CDR3 nucleotides: TGCGCCAGCAGCTTGGGAGACGCTACCGGAGGGACTGAAGCTTTCTTT. This chain connects TRBV5-1 to TRBJ1-1; no definite D call. V lost 0 bases and J lost 5, with 17 bases in between. This CDR3 has 16 amino acids. From germline, CDR1 is SGHRS and CDR2 YFSETQ.